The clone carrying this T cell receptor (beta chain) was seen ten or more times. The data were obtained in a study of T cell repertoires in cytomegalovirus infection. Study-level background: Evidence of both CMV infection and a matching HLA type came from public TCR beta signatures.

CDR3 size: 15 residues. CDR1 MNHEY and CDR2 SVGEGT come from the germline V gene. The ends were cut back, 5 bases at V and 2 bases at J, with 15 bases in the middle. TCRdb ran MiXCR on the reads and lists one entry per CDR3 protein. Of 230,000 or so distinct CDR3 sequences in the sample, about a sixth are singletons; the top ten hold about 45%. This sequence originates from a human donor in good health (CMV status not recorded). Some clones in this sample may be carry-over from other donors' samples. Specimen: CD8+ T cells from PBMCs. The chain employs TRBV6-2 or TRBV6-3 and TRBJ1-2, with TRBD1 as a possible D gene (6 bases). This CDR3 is CASSAYRDENYGYTF. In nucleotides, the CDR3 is TGTGCCAGCAGTGCTTACAGGGATGAGAACTATGGCTACACCTTC.